The clone carrying this T cell receptor beta chain is a singleton in its sample. Generated by immunoSEQ multiplex PCR, the TCRdb table keeps only in-frame clones and is missing some. The repertoire holds over 450,000 clones, with approximately 80% as singletons. The CDR3 extends over 15 amino acids. Looked up from germline, CDR1 is SGHNT and CDR2 is YENEEA. Trimming took 0 bases from V and 7 from J; bases not matched to a gene: 8. This specimen comes from a study of shared T cell receptors in the human thymus. The same sample was also studied in work on human thymus T cells. This second report adds: Thymic tissue was derived from resections collected during corrective heart surgery. Highly overlapping thymic repertoires among unrelated individuals were reported in related research.

The source of this sequence is a boy in the first two years of life with a congenital heart defect. Sequenced input: thymocytes. The gene calls are TRBV11-3 and TRBJ1-2; 7 bases match TRBD1. The CDR3 region has the DNA TGTGCCAGCAGCTTAGATCCAGGGGGGTTCGGTGGCTACACCTTC. Encoded protein: CASSLDPGGFGGYTF.